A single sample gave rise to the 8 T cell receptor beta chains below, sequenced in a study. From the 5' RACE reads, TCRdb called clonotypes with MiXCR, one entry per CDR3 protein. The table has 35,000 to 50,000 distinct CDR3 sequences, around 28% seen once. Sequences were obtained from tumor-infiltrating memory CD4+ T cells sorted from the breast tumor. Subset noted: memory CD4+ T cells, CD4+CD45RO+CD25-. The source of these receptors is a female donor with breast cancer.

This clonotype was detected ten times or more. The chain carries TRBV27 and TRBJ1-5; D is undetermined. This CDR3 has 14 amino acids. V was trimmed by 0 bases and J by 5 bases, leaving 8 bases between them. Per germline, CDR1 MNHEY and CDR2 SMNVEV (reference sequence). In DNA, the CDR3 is TGTGCCAGCAGTTTATCGGCAGAGTATCAGCCCCAGCATTTT. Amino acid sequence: CASSLSAEYQPQHF.

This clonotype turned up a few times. The CDR3 region is CASSPTGRHQPQHF. DNA of the CDR3: TGCGCCAGCAGCCCGACAGGGCGTCATCAGCCCCAGCATTTT. V is TRBV5-1 and J is TRBJ1-5, with 7 bases fitting TRBD1. The junction had 6 bases not matched to a gene; V was cut back by 4 bases and J by 5 bases. The CDR3 contains 14 residues. CDR1 is SGHRS, CDR2 YFSETQ, per germline.

The CDR3: CATSDYEQPQHF. CDR3 nucleotide sequence: TGTGCCACCAGTGATTACGAACAGCCCCAGCATTTT. The rearrangement joins TRBV24-1 to TRBJ1-5; unclear D gene. V lost 2 bases and J lost 7, with 5 bases in between. Germline V gene lookup returns CDR1 KGHDR and CDR2 SFDVKD. This CDR3 contains 12 residues.

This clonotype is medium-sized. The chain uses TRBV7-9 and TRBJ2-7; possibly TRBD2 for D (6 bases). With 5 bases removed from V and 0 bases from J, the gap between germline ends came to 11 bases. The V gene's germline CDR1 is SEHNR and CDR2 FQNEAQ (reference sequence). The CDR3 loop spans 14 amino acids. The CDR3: CASSPGLSSYEQYF. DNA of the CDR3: TGTGCCAGCAGCCCGGGACTCAGCTCCTACGAGCAGTACTTC.

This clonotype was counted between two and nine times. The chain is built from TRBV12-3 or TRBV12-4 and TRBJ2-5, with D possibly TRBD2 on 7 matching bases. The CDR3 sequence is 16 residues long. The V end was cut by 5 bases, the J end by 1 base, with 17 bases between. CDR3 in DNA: TGTGCCAGCAGTCTCGGGACTCGGGGGGCCCAAGAGACCCAGTACTTC. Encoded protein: CASSLGTRGAQETQYF.

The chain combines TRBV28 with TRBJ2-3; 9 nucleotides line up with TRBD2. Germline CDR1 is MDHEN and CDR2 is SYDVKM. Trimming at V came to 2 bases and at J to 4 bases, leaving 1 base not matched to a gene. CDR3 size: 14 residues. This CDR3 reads CASSLAGGADTQYF. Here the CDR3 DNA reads TGTGCCAGCAGTTTAGCGGGAGGGGCAGATACGCAGTATTTT.

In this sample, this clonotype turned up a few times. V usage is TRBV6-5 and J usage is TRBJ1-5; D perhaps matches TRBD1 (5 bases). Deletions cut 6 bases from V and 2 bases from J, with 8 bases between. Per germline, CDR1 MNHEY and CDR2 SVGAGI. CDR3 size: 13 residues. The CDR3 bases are TGTGCCAGCAGACAGGAGGGCAATCAGCCCCAGCATTTT. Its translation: CASRQEGNQPQHF.

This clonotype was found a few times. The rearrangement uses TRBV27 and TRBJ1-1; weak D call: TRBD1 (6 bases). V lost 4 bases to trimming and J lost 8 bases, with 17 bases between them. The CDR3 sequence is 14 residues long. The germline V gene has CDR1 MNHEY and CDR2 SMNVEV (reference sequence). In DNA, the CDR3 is TGTGCCAGCAGTTCCCTCAACAGGGTGCAAGAAGCTTTCTTT. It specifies CASSSLNRVQEAFF.